This T cell receptor beta chain comes out of a study of cytomegalovirus exposure and HLA in healthy donors. About the research overall: Around 78 million unique TCR sequences came from HLA-typed donors in an early release.

In regard to this clone: Its antigen remains unidentified.

The CDR3 covers 16 residues. Primers: 60 Vbeta forward and 13 Jbeta reverse. TCRdb's table, derived via immunoSEQ multiplex PCR, lists solely in-frame clones and lacks some. This sample has tens of thousands of clones, with 78% found just once. Findings of the study overall: The authors listed some 150 TCR beta chains as cytomegalovirus-associated. The authors judged a highly shared variant cluster likely a sequencing artifact.

Sequencing was performed on PBMCs. The chain is built from TRBV21-1 and TRBJ1-6; the DNA was not used to check the table's D call, TRBD1. TRBV21-1 is a listed pseudogene. The sequence was collected from a male donor in good health and CMV-seropositive. In DNA form, the CDR3 reads TGTGCCAGCAGCAAAATCTTCAGGGGAGAGAGATCACCCCTCCACTTT. Residues: CASSKIFRGERSPLHF.